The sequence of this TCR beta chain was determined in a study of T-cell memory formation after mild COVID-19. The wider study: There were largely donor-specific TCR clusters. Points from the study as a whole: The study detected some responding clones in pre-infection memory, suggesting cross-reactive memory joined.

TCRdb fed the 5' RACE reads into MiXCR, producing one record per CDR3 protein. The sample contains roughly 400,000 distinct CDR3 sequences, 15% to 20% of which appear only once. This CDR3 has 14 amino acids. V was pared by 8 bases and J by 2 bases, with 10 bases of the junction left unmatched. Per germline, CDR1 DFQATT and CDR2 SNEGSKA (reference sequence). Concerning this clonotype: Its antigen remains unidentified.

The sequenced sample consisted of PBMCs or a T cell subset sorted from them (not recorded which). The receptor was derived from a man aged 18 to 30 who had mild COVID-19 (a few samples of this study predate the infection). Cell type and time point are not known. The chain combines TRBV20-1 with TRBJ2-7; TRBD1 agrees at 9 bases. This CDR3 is CSTRGWDRAYEQYF. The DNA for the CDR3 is TGCAGTACCCGGGGGTGGGACAGGGCCTACGAGCAGTACTTC.